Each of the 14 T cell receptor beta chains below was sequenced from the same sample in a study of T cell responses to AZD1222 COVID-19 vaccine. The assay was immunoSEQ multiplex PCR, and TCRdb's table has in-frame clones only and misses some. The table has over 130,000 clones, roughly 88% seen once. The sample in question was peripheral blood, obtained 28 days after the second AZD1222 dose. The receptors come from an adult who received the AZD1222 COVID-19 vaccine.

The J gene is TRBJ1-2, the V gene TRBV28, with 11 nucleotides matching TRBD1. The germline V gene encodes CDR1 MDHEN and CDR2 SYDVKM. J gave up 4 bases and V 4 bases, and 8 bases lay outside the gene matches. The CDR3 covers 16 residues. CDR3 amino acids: CASSYRSGTGGYGYTF. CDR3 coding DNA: TGTGCCAGCAGTTACCGTTCCGGGACAGGGGGCTATGGCTACACCTTC.

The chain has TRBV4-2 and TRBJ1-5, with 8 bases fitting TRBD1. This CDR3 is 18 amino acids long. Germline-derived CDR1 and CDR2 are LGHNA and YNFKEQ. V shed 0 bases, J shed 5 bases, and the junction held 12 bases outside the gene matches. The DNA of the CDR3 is TGTGCCAGCAGCCAAGATCCCCAGGGGGCGCAAACTTATCAGCCCCAGCATTTT. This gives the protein CASSQDPQGAQTYQPQHF.

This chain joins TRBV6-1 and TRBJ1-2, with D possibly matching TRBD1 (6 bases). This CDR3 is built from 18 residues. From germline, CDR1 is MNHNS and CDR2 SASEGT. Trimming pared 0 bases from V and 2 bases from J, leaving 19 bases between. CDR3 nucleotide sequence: TGTGCCAGCAGTGAAGCATTTTTTAATATAGGGGGGAACTATGGCTACACCTTC. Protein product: CASSEAFFNIGGNYGYTF.

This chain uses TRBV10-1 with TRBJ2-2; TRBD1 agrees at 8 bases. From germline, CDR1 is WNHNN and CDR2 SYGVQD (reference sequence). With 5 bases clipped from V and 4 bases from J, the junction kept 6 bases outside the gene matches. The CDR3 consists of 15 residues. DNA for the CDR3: TGCGCCAGCAGTATAGGACAGGGAAGCACCGGGGAGCTGTTTTTT. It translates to CASSIGQGSTGELFF.

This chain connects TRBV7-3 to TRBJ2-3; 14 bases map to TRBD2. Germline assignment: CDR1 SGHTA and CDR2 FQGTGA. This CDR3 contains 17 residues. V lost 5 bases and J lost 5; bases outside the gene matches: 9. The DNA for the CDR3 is TGTGCCAGCAGCCCGACTAGCGGGAGGGCCAACGGAGATACGCAGTATTTT. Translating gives CASSPTSGRANGDTQYF.

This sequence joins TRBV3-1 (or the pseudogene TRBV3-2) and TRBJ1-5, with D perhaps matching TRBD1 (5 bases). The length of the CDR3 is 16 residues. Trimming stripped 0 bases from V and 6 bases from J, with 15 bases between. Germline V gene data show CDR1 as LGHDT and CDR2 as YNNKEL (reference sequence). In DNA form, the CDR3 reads TGTGCCAGCAGCCAAGAATTTAGGGGCTCCCGTCAGCCCCAGCATTTT. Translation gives CASSQEFRGSRQPQHF.

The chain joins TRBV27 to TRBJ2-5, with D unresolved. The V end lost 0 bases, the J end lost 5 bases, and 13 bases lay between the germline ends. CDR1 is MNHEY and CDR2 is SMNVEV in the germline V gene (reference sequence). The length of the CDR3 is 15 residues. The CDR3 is CASSLSHLGYETQYF. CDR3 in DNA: TGTGCCAGCAGTTTATCCCACTTGGGGTACGAGACCCAGTACTTC.

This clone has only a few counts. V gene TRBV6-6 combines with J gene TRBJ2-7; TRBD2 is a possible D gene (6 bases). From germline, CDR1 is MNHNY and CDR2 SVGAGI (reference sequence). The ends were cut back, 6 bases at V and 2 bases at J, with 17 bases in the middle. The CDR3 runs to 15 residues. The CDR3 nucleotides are TGTGCCAGCAGGATCGATCTAGCGCCGCCCTACGAGCAGTACTTC. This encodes CASRIDLAPPYEQYF.

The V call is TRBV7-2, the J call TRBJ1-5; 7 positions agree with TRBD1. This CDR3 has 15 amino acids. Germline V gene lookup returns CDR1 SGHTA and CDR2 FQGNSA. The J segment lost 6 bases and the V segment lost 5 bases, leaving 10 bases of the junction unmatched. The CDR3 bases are TGTGCCAGCAGCAATAGGCAGGGGGGGGGTCAGCCCCAGCATTTT. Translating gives CASSNRQGGGQPQHF. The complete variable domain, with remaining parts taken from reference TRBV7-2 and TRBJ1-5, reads GAGVSQSPSNKVTEKGKDVELRCDPISGHTALYWYRQSLGQGLEFLIYFQGNSAPDKSGLPSDRFSAERTGGSVSTLTIQRTQQEDSAVYLCASSNRQGGGQPQHFGDGTRLSIL.

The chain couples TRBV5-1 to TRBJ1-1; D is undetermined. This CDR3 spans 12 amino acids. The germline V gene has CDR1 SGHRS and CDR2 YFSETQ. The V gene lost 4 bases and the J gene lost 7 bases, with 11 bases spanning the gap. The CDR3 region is CASSPGPGEAFF. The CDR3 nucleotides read TGCGCCAGCAGCCCGGGCCCGGGTGAAGCTTTCTTT.

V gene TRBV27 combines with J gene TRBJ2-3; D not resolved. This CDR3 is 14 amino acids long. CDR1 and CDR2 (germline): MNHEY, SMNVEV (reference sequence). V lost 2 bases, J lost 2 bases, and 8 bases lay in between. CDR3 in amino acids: CASSLRKNTDTQYF. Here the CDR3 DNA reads TGTGCCAGCAGTTTAAGGAAAAACACAGATACGCAGTATTTT.

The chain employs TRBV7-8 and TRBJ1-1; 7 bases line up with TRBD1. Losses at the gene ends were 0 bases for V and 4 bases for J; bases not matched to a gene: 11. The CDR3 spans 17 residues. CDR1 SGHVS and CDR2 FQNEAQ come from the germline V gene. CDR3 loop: CASSLAGGTAKLTEAFF. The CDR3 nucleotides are TGTGCCAGCAGCTTAGCGGGGGGGACAGCGAAACTCACTGAAGCTTTCTTT.

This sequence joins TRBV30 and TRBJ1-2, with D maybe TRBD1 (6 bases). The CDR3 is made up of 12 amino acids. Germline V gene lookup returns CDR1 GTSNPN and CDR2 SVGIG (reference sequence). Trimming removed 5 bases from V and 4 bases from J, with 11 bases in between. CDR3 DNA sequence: TGTGCCTGGGCCCAGGGGCCCTATGGCTACACCTTC. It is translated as CAWAQGPYGYTF.

For the CDR3, the DNA is TGCAGTGGACAGGGGAGAAACACCATATATTTT. Translation gives CSGQGRNTIYF. The V call is TRBV20-1, the J call TRBJ1-3; 8 positions agree with TRBD1. This CDR3 has 11 residues. CDR1 is DFQATT, CDR2 SNEGSKA, per germline (reference sequence). The trim removed 7 bases at V and 5 bases at J, leaving 1 base unmatched.